Presented here are 15 T cell receptor beta chains from one specimen sequenced in a study of sequential checkpoint blockade in melanoma. Sample treatment: randomized to nivolumab then ipilimumab (arm A) or the reverse (arm B). Repertoires were generated with immunoSEQ multiplex PCR, while TCRdb's copy carries only in-frame clones and drops some. The sample yields approximately 7,500 clones, approximately 58% seen once. The sequencing used CD8+ T cells sorted from blood (inferred from file names), collected from a patient given nivolumab and ipilimumab in sequence. The receptors stem from a human donor with melanoma.

This clone was observed a handful of times. V is TRBV5-6 and J is TRBJ2-7, with D tentatively TRBD2 (5 bases). The V gene's germline CDR1 is SGHDT and CDR2 YYEEEE. V was trimmed by 2 bases and J by 2 bases, leaving 14 bases between them. The CDR3 length is 15 residues. As DNA, the CDR3 is TGTGCCAGCAGCTTAGTCGCGGACTTCCCCTACGAGCAGTACTTC. This translates into CASSLVADFPYEQYF.

This clone has a single count. The rearrangement joins TRBV30 to TRBJ2-2; D ambiguous. Germline V gene data show CDR1 as GTSNPN and CDR2 as SVGIG (reference sequence). V lost 2 bases, J lost 0 bases, and 10 bases lay in between. There are 15 residues in the CDR3. CDR3 protein: CAWSSGDANTGELFF. CDR3 coding DNA: TGTGCCTGGAGTTCCGGAGATGCGAACACCGGGGAGCTGTTTTTT.

The CDR3 nucleotides read TGTGCCAGTAGTAGCGGGACAGGGGTAGAGCCCCAGCATTTT. Residues: CASSSGTGVEPQHF. This sequence joins TRBV19 and TRBJ1-5; TRBD1 matches at 10 bases. This CDR3 has 14 residues. Trimming cost V 4 bases and J 8 bases; bases outside gene matches: 5. The V gene's germline CDR1 is LNHDA and CDR2 SQIVND (reference sequence).

This clone was picked up a small number of times. The chain carries TRBV13 and TRBJ2-7, with 7 bases matching TRBD1. Germline V lookup: CDR1 PRHDT, CDR2 FYEKMQ (reference sequence). V lost 5 bases to trimming and J lost 6 bases; unmatched junction nucleotides: 4. The CDR3 length is 12 residues. The DNA of the CDR3 is TGTGCCAGCAGCCCGACAGGGAGCGAGCAGTACTTC. This gives the protein CASSPTGSEQYF. The whole variable domain, remainder taken from reference TRBV13 and TRBJ2-7, is AAGVIQSPRHLIKEKRETATLKCYPIPRHDTVYWYQQGPGQDPQFLISFYEKMQSDKGSIPDRFSAQQFSDYHSELNMSSLELGDSALYFCASSPTGSEQYFGPGTRLTVT.

This clone has only a few counts. The chain combines TRBV29-1 with TRBJ1-4, with a weak D call TRBD1 (6 bases). V lost 7 bases, J lost 7 bases, and 10 bases lay in between. The CDR3 contains 11 residues. Germline CDR1 is SQVTM and CDR2 is ANQGSEA. CDR3 residues: CSARRGEKLFF. CDR3 sequence (DNA): TGCAGCGCCCGCAGGGGTGAAAAACTGTTTTTT.

V usage is TRBV7-6 and J usage is TRBJ2-7; 7 bases fit TRBD1. The CDR3 extends over 12 amino acids. Germline trimming cut 5 bases from V and 5 bases from J; bases unmatched to any gene: 3. CDR1 SGHVS and CDR2 FNYEAQ come from the germline V gene. The CDR3 DNA reads as TGTGCCAGCAGCGCCAGGGGGAACGAGCAGTACTTC. It is translated as CASSARGNEQYF.

The chain is built from TRBV9 and TRBJ1-6; D is ambiguous. Germline V gene sequence: CDR1 SGDLS, CDR2 YYNGEE. Trimming removed 1 base from V and 6 bases from J, with 11 bases in between. The CDR3 spans 15 residues. CDR3 bases: TGTGCCAGCAGCGTACAAGGGAGGGTTAATTCACCCCTCCACTTT. Translation gives CASSVQGRVNSPLHF.

The chain recombines TRBV27 with TRBJ1-2; D ambiguous. The germline V gene encodes CDR1 MNHEY and CDR2 SMNVEV (reference sequence). The CDR3 is made up of 16 amino acids. The V end was cut by 0 bases, the J end by 2 bases, with 13 bases between. CDR3 region: CASSLSSFTGNYGYTF. As DNA, the CDR3 is TGTGCCAGCAGTTTATCGTCCTTTACGGGGAACTATGGCTACACCTTC.

This clone came up once. The chain employs TRBV6-5 and TRBJ1-1; no reliable D call. Germline V gene sequence: CDR1 MNHEY, CDR2 SVGAGI. The CDR3 runs 16 residues. The ends were cut back, 0 bases at V and 4 bases at J, with 15 bases in the middle. The CDR3 loop is CASSYSSDFSATEAFF. The CDR3 DNA reads as TGTGCCAGCAGTTACTCAAGCGATTTCTCGGCCACTGAAGCTTTCTTT.

Only a few counts were recorded for this clone. The gene calls are TRBV19 and TRBJ2-1, with D hard to call. CDR1 and CDR2 from the germline V gene are LNHDA and SQIVND (reference sequence). V lost 8 bases to trimming and J lost 0 bases, with 8 bases between them. This CDR3 region has 13 residues. For the CDR3, the DNA is TGTGCCAGTGCCGAGAGCTCCTACAATGAGCAGTTCTTC. Translating gives CASAESSYNEQFF.

The sample holds a few counts of this clone. This chain uses TRBV4-1 with TRBJ2-7; D is unresolved. The V gene's germline CDR1 is MGHRA and CDR2 YSYEKL. There are 13 residues in the CDR3. V was pared by 1 base and J by 3 bases, with 7 bases between. The chain's CDR3 is CASSQGRNYEQYF. The CDR3 DNA sequence: TGCGCCAGCAGCCAAGGCAGGAACTACGAGCAGTACTTC.

This sequence joins TRBV7-2 and TRBJ1-6; perhaps TRBD1 as D (5 bases). Germline V lookup: CDR1 SGHTA, CDR2 FQGNSA. Trimming shortened V by 3 bases and J by 8 bases, and 17 bases separated the two germline ends. This CDR3 is 16 amino acids long. For the CDR3, the DNA is TGTGCCAGCAGCTTCCTGGGGAGGGGCGGCGATTCACCCCTCCACTTT. Protein sequence: CASSFLGRGGDSPLHF.

CDR3 sequence reads: CASSYQGALEGYTF. DNA for the CDR3: TGTGCCAGCAGTTATCAGGGGGCGCTTGAAGGCTACACCTTC. The chain links TRBV6-1 to TRBJ1-2; 8 bases align to TRBD1. Germline V gives CDR1 MNHNS, CDR2 SASEGT. Trimming removed 5 bases from V and 8 bases from J; junction bases left unmatched: 10. The CDR3 sequence is 14 residues long.

The genes are TRBV7-8 and TRBJ1-1, with 8 nucleotides matching TRBD1. Germline V gene lookup returns CDR1 SGHVS and CDR2 FQNEAQ. The CDR3 is 13 amino acids. V trimming: 5 bases; J trimming: 4 bases; junction bases outside the gene matches: 3. CDR3 protein: CASSLGTGTEAFF. The DNA for the CDR3 is TGTGCCAGCAGCCTTGGGACAGGCACTGAAGCTTTCTTT. Supplemented by reference TRBV7-8 and TRBJ1-1, the full variable domain reads GAGVSQSPRYKVAKRGQDVALRCDPISGHVSLFWYQQALGQGPEFLTYFQNEAQLDKSGLPSDRFFAERPEGSVSTLKIQRTQQEDSAVYLCASSLGTGTEAFFGQGTRLTVV.

This clone was counted only a few times. The chain employs TRBV2 and TRBJ1-2; 9 bases are a match to TRBD1. The J segment lost 4 bases and the V segment lost 11 bases, leaving 8 bases of the junction unmatched. Germline V gene sequence: CDR1 SNHLY, CDR2 FYNNEI. The CDR3 covers 13 residues. CDR3 region: CAGHRGPRYGYTF. The CDR3 bases are TGTGCCGGTCACAGGGGGCCCCGCTATGGCTACACCTTC.